The source of this TCR beta chain is a study of control samples from healthy donors and cancer patients. The method was immunoSEQ multiplex PCR; TCRdb's version includes in-frame clones alone and lacks a portion of them. This table has under 200,000 clones, 90% to 95% appearing once. This CDR3 is 14 amino acids long. Germline V lookup: CDR1 SQVTM, CDR2 ANQGSEA. Unmatched junction bases numbered 8, after V lost 6 bases and J lost 4 bases. Sequenced material: blood. This receptor was identified in a woman aged 30 to 39 in good health. This rearrangement joins TRBV29-1 to TRBJ1-1, with 10 positions matching TRBD1. The CDR3, as DNA: TGCAGCGTCTCCGGACAGGGGGGTACCACTGAAGCTTTCTTT. It yields the protein CSVSGQGGTTEAFF.